One sample yielded the 21 T cell receptor beta chains listed below, sequenced in a study of technical replicates of blood from several donors. The assay was immunoSEQ multiplex PCR, and TCRdb's table has in-frame clones only and misses some. The sample yields tens of thousands of clones, 97% seen once. Sequencing was carried out using T cells isolated from PBMCs. The receptors originated from a human donor in good health.

The rearrangement joins TRBV28 to TRBJ1-3; D gene uncertain. The CDR3 sequence is 16 residues long. CDR1 and CDR2 from the germline V gene are MDHEN and SYDVKM. V lost 4 bases, J lost 0 bases, and 13 bases lay in between. CDR3 sequence reads: CASSYHGLTSGNTIYF. CDR3 coding DNA: TGTGCCAGCAGTTATCACGGACTTACCTCTGGAAACACCATATATTTT. Full variable domain (outside the CDR3, taken from reference TRBV28 and TRBJ1-3): DVKVTQSSRYLVKRTGEKVFLECVQDMDHENMFWYRQDPGLGLRLIYFSYDVKMKEKGDIPEGYSVSREKKERFSLILESASTNQTSMYLCASSYHGLTSGNTIYFGEGSWLTVV.

This clone showed up just once. The chain recombines TRBV5-4 with TRBJ2-7; no firm D call. CDR1 and CDR2 (germline): SGHNT, YYREEE (reference sequence). The CDR3 consists of 14 residues. The germline V and J ends were trimmed by 0 bases and 0 bases, with 7 bases remaining between them. This CDR3 reads CASSLGSHSYEQYF. CDR3 sequence (DNA): TGTGCCAGCAGCTTGGGGAGCCACTCCTACGAGCAGTACTTC. Full variable domain (missing parts from reference TRBV5-4 and TRBJ2-7): ETGVTQSPTHLIKTRGQQVTLRCSSQSGHNTVSWYQQALGQGPQFIFQYYREEENGRGNFPPRFSGLQFPNYSSELNVNALELDDSALYLCASSLGSHSYEQYFGPGTRLTVT.

The chain joins TRBV6-5 to TRBJ2-1; weak D call: TRBD2 (6 bases). CDR1 MNHEY and CDR2 SVGAGI come from the germline V gene. This CDR3 region has 13 residues. The V end lost 3 bases, the J end lost 6 bases, and 9 bases lay between the germline ends. The DNA of the CDR3 is TGTGCCAGCAGTTATCTGGGGGGCAATGAGCAGTTCTTC. Its translation: CASSYLGGNEQFF.

The chain combines TRBV19 with TRBJ2-1; D may be TRBD1 (6 bases). This CDR3 contains 14 residues. The germline V and J ends were trimmed by 7 bases and 7 bases, with 17 bases remaining between them. Germline-derived CDR1 and CDR2 are LNHDA and SQIVND (reference sequence). The CDR3 loop reads CASNPGTPGNEQFF. CDR3 nucleotides: TGTGCCAGTAACCCGGGGACACCAGGGAATGAGCAGTTCTTC.

V is TRBV11-3 and J is TRBJ2-7, with 7 bases identical to TRBD1. The CDR3 spans 13 residues. The junction had 8 bases not matched to a gene; V was cut back by 7 bases and J by 5 bases. CDR1 and CDR2 (germline): SGHNT, YENEEA. CDR3 nucleotides: TGTGCCAGCACCTCCCGGACAGGTAACGAGCAGTACTTC. Its translation is CASTSRTGNEQYF.

The genes are TRBV18 and TRBJ1-5; 7 bases agree with TRBD1. CDR1 and CDR2 from the germline V gene are KGHSH and LQKENI. The CDR3 covers 16 residues. With 2 bases clipped from V and 0 bases from J, the junction kept 4 bases outside the gene matches. This CDR3 reads CASSPRDRYSNQPQHF. CDR3 bases: TGTGCCAGCTCACCAAGGGACAGATATAGCAATCAGCCCCAGCATTTT. The variable domain in full, completed from reference TRBV18 and TRBJ1-5, reads NAGVMQNPRHLVRRRGQEARLRCSPMKGHSHVYWYRQLPEEGLKFMVYLQKENIIDESGMPKERFSAEFPKEGPSILRIQQVVRGDSAAYFCASSPRDRYSNQPQHFGDGTRLSIL.

The V and J genes are TRBV19 and TRBJ2-2, with TRBD2 identical over 7 bases. The CDR3 length is 15 residues. The J segment lost 4 bases and the V segment lost 8 bases, leaving 10 bases of the junction unmatched. Germline V lookup: CDR1 LNHDA, CDR2 SQIVND (reference sequence). Here the CDR3 DNA reads TGTGCCAGTCTGTTCGTGGGAGGGCCCACCGGGGAGCTGTTTTTT. This gives the protein CASLFVGGPTGELFF.

This clone was seen a single time. J is TRBJ1-1 and V is TRBV6-6, with 11 bases that match TRBD1. In germline, CDR1 is MNHNY, CDR2 SVGAGI (reference sequence). The CDR3 is made up of 14 amino acids. V lost 4 bases to trimming and J lost 4 bases; unmatched junction nucleotides: 2. This CDR3 is CASSWGQGGTEAFF. The CDR3 DNA sequence: TGTGCCAGCAGTTGGGGACAGGGGGGCACTGAAGCTTTCTTT.

This sequence joins TRBV4-1 and TRBJ2-1, with D maybe TRBD2 (6 bases). Germline values: CDR1 MGHRA, CDR2 YSYEKL. This CDR3 has 15 amino acids. Trimming stripped 0 bases from V and 4 bases from J, with 10 bases between. CDR3 amino acids: CASSQEGGSYNEQFF. CDR3 DNA: TGCGCCAGCAGCCAAGAAGGAGGGAGTTACAATGAGCAGTTCTTC.

This clone was detected a few times. The chain joins TRBV20-1 to TRBJ2-1; no definite D call. This CDR3 comprises 11 residues. Deletions cut 1 base from V and 6 bases from J, with 4 bases between. In germline, CDR1 is DFQATT, CDR2 SNEGSKA (reference sequence). Here the CDR3 DNA reads TGCAGTGCTAGAGCAGTCAATGAGCAGTTCTTC. Translated, it gives CSARAVNEQFF.

This clone was counted once. This chain's CDR3 is CASSTESGSNYEQYF. CDR3 bases: TGTGCCAGCAGCACTGAAAGCGGGAGTAACTACGAGCAGTACTTC. V usage is TRBV7-2 and J usage is TRBJ2-7; TRBD2 agrees at 8 bases. Germline V CDR1 and CDR2: SGHTA, FQGNSA. V lost 5 bases, J lost 3 bases, and 9 bases stayed unmatched. This CDR3 is 15 amino acids long.

The V call is TRBV4-3, the J call TRBJ1-1; D not resolved. Looked up from germline, CDR1 is LGHNA and CDR2 is YSLEER. This CDR3 has 16 residues. With 0 bases removed from V and 1 base from J, the gap between germline ends came to 12 bases. CDR3 residues: CASSQDPGGWNTEAFF. The CDR3 DNA sequence: TGCGCCAGCAGCCAAGACCCCGGAGGGTGGAACACTGAAGCTTTCTTT.

This chain links TRBV7-7 with TRBJ2-3; a weak D match, TRBD2 (6 bases). Germline V gene data show CDR1 as SSHAT and CDR2 as FNYEAQ (reference sequence). The CDR3 totals 15 residues. The V end was cut by 0 bases, the J end by 2 bases, with 9 bases between. In DNA, the CDR3 is TGTGCCAGCAGCTTAGCAGCGGGTCCCACAGATACGCAGTATTTT. Protein: CASSLAAGPTDTQYF.

The chain has TRBV10-3 and TRBJ2-1; TRBD2 is a possible D gene (7 bases). The germline gives CDR1 ENHRY, CDR2 SYGVKD. The CDR3 is 15 residues long. V was shortened by 4 bases and J by 5 bases, with 15 bases between the two germline ends. For the CDR3, the DNA is TGTGCCATCAGTGGAGGGGGGGCTCCCAACAATGAGCAGTTCTTC. It encodes CAISGGGAPNNEQFF.

The chain is built from TRBV5-1 and TRBJ1-2; D uncertain. The CDR3 spans 16 residues. Germline assignment: CDR1 SGHRS and CDR2 YFSETQ. The ends were cut back, 4 bases at V and 3 bases at J, with 19 bases in the middle. CDR3 in amino acids: CASSGGPNILHYGYTF. DNA of the CDR3: TGCGCCAGCAGCGGAGGACCAAACATACTCCACTATGGCTACACCTTC.

The chain joins TRBV19 to TRBJ1-5; D may be TRBD1 (6 bases). Germline values: CDR1 LNHDA, CDR2 SQIVND (reference sequence). This CDR3 is 12 amino acids long. Trimming removed 10 bases from V and 3 bases from J, with 10 bases in between. CDR3 nucleotides: TGTGCCACAACAGGGAACAATCAGCCCCAGCATTTT. Amino acids: CATTGNNQPQHF.

J is TRBJ2-3 and V is TRBV4-3, with TRBD1 matching over 10 bases. The germline gives CDR1 LGHNA, CDR2 YSLEER. V lost 1 base, J lost 4 bases, and 14 bases stayed unmatched. This CDR3 contains 19 residues. Here the CDR3 reads CASSQVVPGTGVTSDTQYF. In DNA form, the CDR3 reads TGCGCCAGCAGCCAAGTAGTCCCCGGGACAGGGGTTACTTCAGATACGCAGTATTTT.

This clone was found a few times. This chain connects TRBV29-1 to TRBJ2-3; tentative D call: TRBD2 (6 bases). CDR1 is SQVTM and CDR2 is ANQGSEA in the germline V gene. There are 15 residues in the CDR3. V was clipped by 7 bases and J by 2 bases, with 19 bases between them. In DNA, the CDR3 is TGCAGCGCCGGCCGATCGGGAGAGTACACAGATACGCAGTATTTT. As protein: CSAGRSGEYTDTQYF.

With regard to this clone: Other DNA sequences from this sample encode an identical CDR3 as well. The chain employs TRBV27 and TRBJ2-2; D call uncertain. The CDR3 sequence is 13 residues long. The germline V gene encodes CDR1 MNHEY and CDR2 SMNVEV (reference sequence). Trimming removed 4 bases at V and 2 bases at J, with 5 bases between. CDR3 residues: CASSSTNTGELFF. The CDR3, as DNA: TGTGCCAGCAGTTCAACTAACACCGGGGAGCTGTTTTTT.

The V gene is TRBV29-1, the J gene TRBJ1-1; D unclear. Germline CDR1 reads SQVTM; CDR2 reads ANQGSEA. The CDR3 length is 10 residues. The V and J ends lost 8 bases and 1 base respectively, with 5 bases between them. The CDR3 loop reads CSYRNTEAFF. CDR3 nucleotides: TGCAGCTATCGGAACACTGAAGCTTTCTTT.

The CDR3: CASSETGGPLNEQFF. CDR3 coding DNA: TGCGCCAGCAGTGAGACCGGAGGCCCGCTCAATGAGCAGTTCTTC. The genes are TRBV10-1 and TRBJ2-1, with D perhaps matching TRBD2 (5 bases). Trimming stripped 2 bases from V and 6 bases from J, with 14 bases between. Germline V gene sequence: CDR1 WNHNN, CDR2 SYGVQD (reference sequence). This CDR3 has 15 residues.